Described below is a single T cell receptor (beta chain) sequence and its context. Healthy bone marrow donors made up the cohort. Donors were ostensibly healthy at sampling, although undocumented immune exposures were probable. The sample belongs to a study of cytomegalovirus exposure and HLA in healthy donors. The PCR made use of 60 Vbeta and 13 Jbeta primers. TCRdb's copy holds only in-frame clones and misses some; the assay was immunoSEQ multiplex PCR. The profile shows under 200,000 clones, about 59% of them singletons. V was pared by 3 bases and J by 4 bases, with 6 bases of the junction left unmatched. The germline gives CDR1 GTSNPN, CDR2 SVGIG (reference sequence). This CDR3 is built from 14 residues.

This chain uses TRBV30 with TRBJ1-5; 7 bases map to TRBD1. The sample was PBMCs. The clonotype was recovered from a man in his forties in good health and CMV-seronegative. CDR3 nucleotide sequence: TGTGCCTGGAGGGCTGACAGGGAAAATCAGCCCCAGCATTTT. Its protein is CAWRADRENQPQHF.